These 25 T cell receptor beta chains share one sample of origin, sequenced in a study of Ad26.COV2.S vaccination and SARS-CoV-2 variants. Treatment meaning: approximately 18 received Ad26.COV2.S at low or high dose, single or two shots; a few received placebo; per-sample allocation not given. Following the first vaccine or placebo injection, samples were taken on day 63. Using immunoSEQ multiplex PCR, the repertoire was profiled, and TCRdb retains in-frame clones only, with some absent. The sample has roughly 390,000 clones, 80% to 90% seen once. Sequenced here: peripheral blood, sampled in a trial of Ad26.COV2.S vaccine versus placebo. Source of these receptors: a person between 18 and 60 years old who received the Ad26.COV2.S COVID-19 vaccine or a placebo.

This chain links TRBV19 with TRBJ1-2; D remains unclear. V dropped 5 bases and J dropped 5 bases, with 18 bases sitting between them. The CDR3 is 15 residues long. Germline CDR1 reads LNHDA; CDR2 reads SQIVND (reference sequence). The CDR3 protein is CASSHPAGEQYGYTF. DNA for the CDR3: TGTGCCAGTAGTCATCCTGCAGGAGAGCAATATGGCTACACCTTC.

The gene calls are TRBV30 and TRBJ1-3; D remains unclear. Germline V gene lookup returns CDR1 GTSNPN and CDR2 SVGIG (reference sequence). The CDR3 runs 14 residues. Trimming cost V 2 bases and J 0 bases, with 8 bases left between them. CDR3 residues: CAWSHGPSGNTIYF. In DNA form, the CDR3 reads TGTGCCTGGAGTCATGGTCCCTCTGGAAACACCATATATTTT.

The CDR3 DNA follows: TGTGCCAGCAGTTTATCGGCCAGCTTAGGTTACGAGCAGTACTTC. Translation: CASSLSASLGYEQYF. V and J are TRBV27 and TRBJ2-7; D unclear. Germline CDR1 MNHEY, CDR2 SMNVEV (reference sequence). Trimming shortened V by 0 bases and J by 4 bases, and 13 bases separated the two germline ends. There are 15 residues in the CDR3.

The CDR3 nucleotides are TGTGCCACCAGTGATTTGATCGGGTATGGCTACACCTTC. It specifies CATSDLIGYGYTF. The genes are TRBV24-1 and TRBJ1-2; D is undetermined. The CDR3 is 13 residues long. Germline V lookup: CDR1 KGHDR, CDR2 SFDVKD. The V end was cut by 0 bases, the J end by 5 bases, with 6 bases between.

The rearrangement uses TRBV5-6 and TRBJ1-4; no clear D gene. The V end lost 2 bases, the J end lost 4 bases, and 9 bases lay between the germline ends. Germline V gene sequence: CDR1 SGHDT, CDR2 YYEEEE. This CDR3 region has 14 residues. The CDR3 coding sequence is TGTGCCAGCAGCTTATGGCCCAGTAATGAAAAACTGTTTTTT. Translated: CASSLWPSNEKLFF. Full variable domain (remainder filled in from reference TRBV5-6 and TRBJ1-4): DAGVTQSPTHLIKTRGQQVTLRCSPKSGHDTVSWYQQALGQGPQFIFQYYEEEERQRGNFPDRFSGHQFPNYSSELNVNALLLGDSALYLCASSLWPSNEKLFFGSGTQLSVL.

There are a few counts of this clone. The chain employs TRBV27 and TRBJ2-1; TRBD2 matches 8 bases. The germline V gene encodes CDR1 MNHEY and CDR2 SMNVEV (reference sequence). The CDR3 has 14 amino acids. With 5 bases clipped from V and 2 bases from J, the junction kept 2 bases outside the gene matches. This CDR3 is CASSLAGPYNEQFF. CDR3 bases: TGTGCCAGCAGTCTAGCGGGTCCCTACAATGAGCAGTTCTTC.

This chain links TRBV21-1 with TRBJ2-7. TRBV21-1 counts as a pseudogene. The CDR3 covers 17 residues. As DNA, the CDR3 is TGTGCCAGCAGCAATTGCGGTAATGAGGGGCAGAAATACGAGCAGTACTTC. Its protein is CASSNCGNEGQKYEQYF.

The chain is built from TRBV5-5 and TRBJ2-3; D is undetermined. There are 12 residues in the CDR3. Germline V gives CDR1 SGHKS, CDR2 YYEKEE (reference sequence). V lost 4 bases and J lost 5, with 8 bases in between. In nucleotides, the CDR3 is TGTGCCAGCAGCGATGTTGGAGATACGCAGTATTTT. This encodes CASSDVGDTQYF.

The chain has TRBV6-6 and TRBJ2-5; D is uncertain. Germline CDR1 and CDR2: MNHNY and SVGAGI (reference sequence). V lost 6 bases and J 5 bases, leaving 13 bases between the germline ends. This CDR3 spans 13 amino acids. The CDR3 DNA follows: TGTGCCAGCAGCTCCGGGCTCCCGGAGACCCAGTACTTC. This translates into CASSSGLPETQYF.

The J gene is TRBJ1-5, the V gene TRBV27; 9 positions agree with TRBD1. The CDR3 consists of 15 residues. Germline values: CDR1 MNHEY, CDR2 SMNVEV (reference sequence). The junction had 4 bases not matched to a gene; V was cut back by 5 bases and J by 2 bases. The CDR3: CASSPRDRGNQPQHF. The CDR3 DNA follows: TGTGCCAGCAGTCCTAGGGACAGGGGCAATCAGCCCCAGCATTTT.

The chain carries TRBV18 and TRBJ2-7; 9 nucleotides align to TRBD1. Germline V gives CDR1 KGHSH, CDR2 LQKENI. The CDR3 contains 15 residues. With V trimmed by 2 bases and J by 2 bases, 4 bases remained unmatched. This CDR3 reads CASSPGTGSPYEQYF. CDR3 coding DNA: TGTGCCAGCTCACCAGGGACAGGGTCTCCCTACGAGCAGTACTTC.

The rearrangement joins TRBV11-2 to TRBJ2-7; a possible D gene is TRBD1 (6 bases). V was cut by 3 bases and J by 2 bases, with 11 bases left in between. There are 14 residues in the CDR3. Per germline, CDR1 SGHAT and CDR2 FQNNGV. The CDR3 sequence: CASSLDSYTYEQYF. Written as DNA, the CDR3 is TGTGCCAGCAGCTTGGACAGTTACACCTACGAGCAGTACTTC.

The V and J genes are TRBV12-3 or TRBV12-4 and TRBJ1-1, with 7 bases fitting TRBD1. The V gene end was trimmed by 6 bases and the J gene end by 12 bases; junction bases not matched to a gene: 10. The CDR3 totals 12 residues. The CDR3 DNA reads as TGTGCCAGCAGGGCTGACAGGGCAAGATCTTTCTTT. Translated: CASRADRARSFF.

V is TRBV2 and J is TRBJ1-4; TRBD1 agrees at 10 bases. This CDR3 is 15 amino acids long. Unmatched junction bases numbered 4, after V lost 2 bases and J lost 7 bases. Germline values: CDR1 SNHLY, CDR2 FYNNEI. The CDR3 DNA follows: TGTGCCAGCAGTGAAAGGGGACAGGGGAGTGAAAAACTGTTTTTT. Its protein product is CASSERGQGSEKLFF.

The V call is TRBV19, the J call TRBJ2-7; TRBD1 is a possible D gene (6 bases). V shed 5 bases and J shed 5 bases, with 16 bases lying between them. CDR3 size: 14 residues. Germline V gene data show CDR1 as LNHDA and CDR2 as SQIVND (reference sequence). CDR3 amino acids: CASSVQGPTHEQYF. In nucleotides, the CDR3 is TGTGCCAGTAGTGTACAGGGACCTACCCACGAGCAGTACTTC.

This sequence joins TRBV30 and TRBJ1-2; D ambiguous. This CDR3 contains 14 residues. V shed 0 bases and J shed 1 base, with 9 bases lying between them. Germline V CDR1 and CDR2: GTSNPN, SVGIG (reference sequence). The CDR3 DNA follows: TGTGCCTGGAGTGTACAAGGGATTAACTATGGCTACACCTTC. This codes for CAWSVQGINYGYTF. Filled out from reference TRBV30 and TRBJ1-2, the complete variable domain reads SQTIHQWPATLVQPVGSPLSLECTVEGTSNPNLYWYRQAAGRGLQLLFYSVGIGQISSEVPQNLSASRPQDRQFILSSKKLLLSDSGFYLCAWSVQGINYGYTFGSGTRLTVV.

This chain connects TRBV5-1 to TRBJ2-7; no firm D call. Trimming left V 2 bases short and J 3 bases short, with 9 bases between. CDR3 length: 13 residues. Germline V lookup: CDR1 SGHRS, CDR2 YFSETQ. DNA of the CDR3: TGCGCCAGCAGCTTTGGCCAGGACTACGAGCAGTACTTC. Amino acids: CASSFGQDYEQYF. The variable domain in full, with the rest retrieved from reference TRBV5-1 and TRBJ2-7, is KAGVTQTPRYLIKTRGQQVTLSCSPISGHRSVSWYQQTPGQGLQFLFEYFSETQRNKGNFPGRFSGRQFSNSRSEMNVSTLELGDSALYLCASSFGQDYEQYFGPGTRLTVT.

The rearrangement joins TRBV7-8 to TRBJ1-2; the D is unclear. The CDR3 loop spans 14 amino acids. Germline lookup yields CDR1 SGHVS and CDR2 FQNEAQ. The ends were cut back, 4 bases at V and 8 bases at J, with 17 bases in the middle. In DNA, the CDR3 is TGTGCCAGCAGCTCATTGGACCTGGGAAACGGCTACACCTTC. It yields the protein CASSSLDLGNGYTF.

This CDR3 reads CASSLSQGGDSPLHF. The CDR3 region has the DNA TGCGCCAGCAGCTTGAGCCAGGGGGGGGATTCACCCCTCCACTTT. The chain recombines TRBV5-1 with TRBJ1-6; TRBD1 aligns across 7 bases. V was clipped by 1 base and J by 8 bases; unmatched bases: 6. The CDR3 sequence is 15 residues long. The germline V gene has CDR1 SGHRS and CDR2 YFSETQ.

The V gene is TRBV19, the J gene TRBJ1-4, with 7 nucleotides matching TRBD1. The length of the CDR3 is 14 residues. J lost 5 bases, V lost 8 bases, and 8 bases had no gene match. The V gene's germline CDR1 is LNHDA and CDR2 SQIVND (reference sequence). CDR3 DNA sequence: TGTGCCAGTGGCCCTGGGACAGTAAATGAAAAACTGTTTTTT. This translates into CASGPGTVNEKLFF.

This chain links TRBV9 with TRBJ1-2, with a tentative D call TRBD1 (5 bases). CDR1 and CDR2 from the germline V gene are SGDLS and YYNGEE. The V end lost 4 bases, the J end lost 6 bases, and 13 bases lay between the germline ends. There are 13 residues in the CDR3. The CDR3 region has the DNA TGTGCCAGCAGCCCACGGGGGGTGGATGGCTACACCTTC. Its protein is CASSPRGVDGYTF.

The rearrangement joins TRBV11-2 to TRBJ2-3, with D maybe TRBD2 (6 bases). CDR1 is SGHAT and CDR2 is FQNNGV in the germline V gene. The V gene lost 1 base and the J gene lost 1 base, with 12 bases spanning the gap. This CDR3 contains 16 residues. The DNA for the CDR3 is TGTGCCAGCAGCTTAGCCTCCGGGGGAGGCACAGATACGCAGTATTTT. This encodes CASSLASGGGTDTQYF.

V usage is TRBV6-1 and J usage is TRBJ1-5, with D perhaps matching TRBD1 (6 bases). Trimming took 0 bases from V and 0 from J, leaving 24 bases between them. Germline assignment: CDR1 MNHNS and CDR2 SASEGT. The CDR3 sequence is 21 residues long. The CDR3 sequence is CASSEASGAFLGSDSNQPQHF. The CDR3 bases are TGTGCCAGCAGTGAAGCTTCGGGGGCCTTTCTAGGGTCCGATAGCAATCAGCCCCAGCATTTT.

This chain uses TRBV7-9 with TRBJ2-2; 10 bases are shared with TRBD1. The CDR3 covers 14 residues. Germline trimming cut 4 bases from V and 5 bases from J; bases unmatched to any gene: 1. Germline CDR1 is SEHNR and CDR2 is FQNEAQ (reference sequence). CDR3 sequence: CASSSDRGTGELFF. The CDR3, as DNA: TGTGCCAGCAGCTCGGACAGGGGGACCGGGGAGCTGTTTTTT.

This chain joins TRBV3-1 (or the pseudogene TRBV3-2) and TRBJ1-1; TRBD1 aligns across 8 bases. Germline loops: CDR1 LGHDT, CDR2 YNNKEL (reference sequence). Trimming took 9 bases from V and 4 from J; bases not matched to a gene: 4. The CDR3 covers 12 residues. This CDR3 is CARQGGGTEAFF. For the CDR3, the DNA is TGTGCCAGACAGGGGGGTGGCACTGAAGCTTTCTTT.